The entry below gives a single T cell receptor beta chain sequence along with its context. It has no known antigen specificity. The CDR3 end is not reached by the read, which stops 3 residues before it; the germline J gene fills it in. The data were taken from a study of T cells in women clearing cervical HPV infection (dated by TCRdb to 2017 to 2018). Turning to the overall study: Cases were approximately 25 women with histologically confirmed HPV16-related CIN3 or worse, including a couple of invasive cancers. The controls were 25 or so women whose single incident HPV16 infection cleared within 12 months with no development of precancer or cancer. Blood from cases was collected at the visit at which the lesion was first identified, whereas blood from controls was collected once infection was no longer detected. For cases, a median interval of 149 days, with an interquartile range of roughly 80 to 210 days, was observed between lesion detection and blood sampling. Because only a few women had HLA typing data, the possibility that HLA type acted as a confounder could not be ruled out. This exploratory proof-of-principle case-control study, nested within the Guanacaste HPV Natural History Study in Costa Rica, compared TCR repertoires among women with different cervical HPV16 outcomes. Cases were matched to controls by age within five years and by the year the sample was collected. Cases had a median age of approximately 34 years and controls had a median age of 38, with no significant differences in baseline characteristics. The parent cohort enrolled around 9,800 women aged 18 or older in Guanacaste, Costa Rica, during about 1993 to 1995 and followed them for approximately 7 years. Five blinded duplicates per group were added as quality controls, so that around 60 samples were obtained: 50 or so participants and some 10 replicates.

For CDR1 and CDR2, the germline V gene (reference sequence) lists DFQATT and SNEGSKA. The V end gives up 2 bases and the J end 8 bases, leaving 6 bases in the junction not matched to a gene. From the cysteine through the phenylalanine, the CDR3 covers 15 amino acids. The DNA shown is the part of the CDR3 that was read: 36 bases, in frame from base 1. Every participant had a single incident cervical HPV16 infection, and prevalent HPV16 infections were excluded. Cervical HPV DNA was detected with MY09/MY11 PCR, and genotyping was done by dot-blot hybridization. Roughly 15 mL of heparinized blood were centrifuged, and the buffy coat was split into aliquots, frozen at -30 degrees C, and then kept at -80 degrees C. QIAGEN kits were used to extract genomic DNA from buffy coat specimens. The immunoSEQ assay used multiplex PCR to amplify TCR beta CDR3 regions from an average of around 1.2 ug of genomic DNA per sample. Primer bias was corrected in the assay by using a complete synthetic TCR repertoire to establish an amplification baseline. The amplicons were sequenced using the Illumina platform. Per the source publication's procedure: Sequences were error-corrected by clustering with frequency ratios and a modified nearest-neighbor algorithm and were then analyzed in the immunoSEQ Analyzer with IMGT gene definitions. At each rarefaction depth, TCR richness and evenness were averaged across 20 rarefaction repeats, and any sample with fewer sequences than the depth was left out. Wilcoxon rank sum tests with FDR correction were used to compare relative abundances of V, D and J genes between the groups. For the blinded duplicates, the intraclass correlation was over 95% for TCR richness and averaged about 76% across 70 or so gene segments. TCRdb took this table from immuneACCESS and kept in-frame rearrangements with V and J called. Such tables lack part of the clones; where checked against another copy, unresolved V genes explain under half of the gap, and the rest is unexplained. The DNA gave D and trimming, while V, J and clone size come from that table. The sample table includes 25,000 to 30,000 clones. The ten largest clonotypes hold 2.5% to 3.5% of the sample.

Overall study results and their limits: TRBV6-7 relative abundance was lower in cases than in controls (roughly 0.11% versus 0.16%; Bonferroni P = 0.0008). Because the number of T cells in each sample was unknown, differences in richness could reflect differing T-cell content rather than repertoire biology. CIN3+ cases had significantly higher TCR repertoire richness than controls across sequencing depths, but evenness did not differ between the groups. The cross-sectional design could not show whether associations preceded infection or resulted from it; effector/memory subsets and HPV-specific T cells were not isolated. Random forest classifiers combining richness and V gene abundances distinguished cases from controls with an estimated AUC of 0.83.

This receptor was identified in a woman aged 18 to 75 with a cervical HPV16 infection that either progressed to CIN3+ or cleared (not recorded which). Sequencing was done on a sample of blood buffy coat. The sequence links TRBV20-1 to TRBJ2-2, and 12 junctional nucleotides match TRBD2. CDR3 DNA (partial): TGCAGTGCTAGACCTAGCGGGAGGGCCGAGGGGGAG. Protein translation: CSARPSGRAEGE. The entire CDR3 protein is CSARPSGRAEGELFF.